This T cell receptor (beta chain) was recorded in a study of response to subunit inactivated influenza vaccine. This clonotype turned up a few times. J lost 0 bases, V lost 4 bases, and 9 bases had no gene match. CDR3 length equals 17 residues. Per the germline V gene, CDR1 is SGHTA and CDR2 is FQGNSA. TCRdb analysed the RT-PCR reads with MiXCR anew, one entry per CDR3 protein. The sample has about 300,000 distinct CDR3 sequences, just over 20% seen once. Here the sequenced sample was PBMCs from blood, taken 21 months after vaccination. This clonotype originated in a man aged 50-75 years who received an inactivated influenza vaccine. This rearrangement joins TRBV7-2 to TRBJ1-3, with TRBD1 identical over 7 bases. CDR3 protein: CASSSQMGQSSGNTIYF. CDR3 sequence (DNA): TGTGCCAGCAGCTCGCAGATGGGACAGAGCTCTGGAAACACCATATATTTT.